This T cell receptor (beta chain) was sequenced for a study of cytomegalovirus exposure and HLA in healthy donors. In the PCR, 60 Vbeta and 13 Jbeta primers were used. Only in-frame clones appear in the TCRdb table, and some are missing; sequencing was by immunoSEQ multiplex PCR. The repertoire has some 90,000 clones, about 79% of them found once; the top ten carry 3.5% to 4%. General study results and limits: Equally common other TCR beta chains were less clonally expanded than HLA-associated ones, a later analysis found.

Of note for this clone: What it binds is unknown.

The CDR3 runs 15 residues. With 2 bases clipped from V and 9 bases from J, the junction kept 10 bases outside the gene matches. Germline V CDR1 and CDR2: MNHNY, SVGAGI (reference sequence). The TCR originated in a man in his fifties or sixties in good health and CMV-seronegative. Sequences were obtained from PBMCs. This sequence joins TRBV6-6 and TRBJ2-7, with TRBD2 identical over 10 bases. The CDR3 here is CASSYAPSGSVWQYF. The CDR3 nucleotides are TGTGCCAGCAGTTACGCTCCTAGCGGGAGTGTTTGGCAGTACTTC.